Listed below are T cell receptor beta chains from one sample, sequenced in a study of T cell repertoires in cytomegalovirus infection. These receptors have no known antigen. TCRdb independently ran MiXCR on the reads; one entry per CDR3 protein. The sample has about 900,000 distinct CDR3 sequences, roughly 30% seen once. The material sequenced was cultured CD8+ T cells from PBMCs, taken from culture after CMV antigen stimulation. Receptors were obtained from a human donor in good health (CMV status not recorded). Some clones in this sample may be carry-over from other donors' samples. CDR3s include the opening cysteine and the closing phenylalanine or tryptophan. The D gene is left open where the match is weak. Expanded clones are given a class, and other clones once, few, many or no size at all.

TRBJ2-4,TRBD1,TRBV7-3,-,TGTGCCAGTGGACAGGGGGGAAACATTCAGTACTTC,CASGQGGNIQYF
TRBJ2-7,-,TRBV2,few,TGTGCCAGCAGTGATGGGCCTCGGTACGAGCAGTACTTC,CASSDGPRYEQYF
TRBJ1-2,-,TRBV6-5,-,TGTGCCAGCAGTTACTCTCAGGGGAGCGGCTACACCTTC,CASSYSQGSGYTF
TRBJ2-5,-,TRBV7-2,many,TGTGCCAGCAGCACCCGGGCCGGGGGACAGACCCAGTACTTC,CASSTRAGGQTQYF
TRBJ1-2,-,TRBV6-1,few,TGTGCCAGCAGTGAAGTACCTAGGATAGGCTACACCTTC,CASSEVPRIGYTF
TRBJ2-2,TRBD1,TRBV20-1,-,TGCAGTGCCGGGCCCGACAGGGTAGCGGGGGAGCTGTTTTTT,CSAGPDRVAGELFF
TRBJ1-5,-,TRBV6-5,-,TGTGCCAGCAGCCTTCTATCAGGCAATCAGCCCCAGCATTTT,CASSLLSGNQPQHF
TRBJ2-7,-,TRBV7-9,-,TGTGCCAGCAGCTCCCCTCGGGAGTCCTACGAGCAGTACTTC,CASSSPRESYEQYF
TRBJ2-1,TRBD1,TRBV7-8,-,TGTGCCAGCAGCTTCCGCCCCCCGGGACAGGGACCCTACAATGAGCAGTTCTTC,CASSFRPPGQGPYNEQFF
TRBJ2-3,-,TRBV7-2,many,TGTGCCAGCGAACGAGAAGGGATCGGGGATACGCAGTATTTT,CASEREGIGDTQYF
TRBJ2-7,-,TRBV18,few,TGTGCCAGCTCGCTGGGCGCCCACGAGCAGTACTTC,CASSLGAHEQYF
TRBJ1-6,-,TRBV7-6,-,TGTGCCAGCAGCTTACGATCCATCAGCGGCTCCTATAATTCACCCCTCCACTTT,CASSLRSISGSYNSPLHF
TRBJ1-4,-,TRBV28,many,TGTGCCAGCAGTTTACCTCGAGGGCCACTGTTTTTT,CASSLPRGPLFF
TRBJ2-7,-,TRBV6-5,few,TGTGCCAGCAGTTACTACCCCACCGGTGAGGAATACGAGCAGTACTTC,CASSYYPTGEEYEQYF
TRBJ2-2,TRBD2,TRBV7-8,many,TGTGCCAGCAGCTCACCTGGACTAGCGGGGACGAACACCGGGGAGCTGTTTTTT,CASSSPGLAGTNTGELFF
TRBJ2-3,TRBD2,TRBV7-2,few,TGTGCCAGCAGCTTAGCGTCGGCCAGCGGGGGGGCGGGAGATACGCAGTATTTT,CASSLASASGGAGDTQYF
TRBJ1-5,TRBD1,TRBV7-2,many,TGTGCCAGCACTGGCGGGACAGGGGATTATCAGCCCCAGCATTTT,CASTGGTGDYQPQHF
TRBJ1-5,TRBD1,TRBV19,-,TGTGCCAGTACCCCGAAGACAGGGAATGATCAGCCCCAGCATTTT,CASTPKTGNDQPQHF
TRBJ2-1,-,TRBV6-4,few,TGTGCCAGCAGTGACCACGGGGGAATCCCGAACAATGAGCAGTTCTTC,CASSDHGGIPNNEQFF
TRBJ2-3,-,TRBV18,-,TGTGCCAGCTCACCGACCCCCTGGGACGGCACAGATACGCAGTATTTT,CASSPTPWDGTDTQYF
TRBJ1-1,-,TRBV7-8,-,TGTGCCAGCAGCTTAGATAAGCGTGAGGCTTTCTTT,CASSLDKREAFF
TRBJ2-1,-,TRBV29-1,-,TGCAGCGGCGACAGCTACAATGAGCAGTTCTTC,CSGDSYNEQFF
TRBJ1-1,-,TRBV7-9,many,TGTGCCAGCAGCTCGGTATTGAGCACTGAAGCTTTCTTT,CASSSVLSTEAFF
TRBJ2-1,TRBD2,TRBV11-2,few,TGTGCCAGCAGCTTTATGGTGTCCGGGAGGCACAATGAGCAGTTCTTC,CASSFMVSGRHNEQFF
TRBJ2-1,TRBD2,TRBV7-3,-,TGTGCCAGCAGCTTAGTCGGGGGGGGGCCGCACAATGAGCAGTTCTTC,CASSLVGGGPHNEQFF
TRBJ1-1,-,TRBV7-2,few,TGTGCCAGCAGCTTCGAGGGGTTGGCCACTGAAGCTTTCTTT,CASSFEGLATEAFF
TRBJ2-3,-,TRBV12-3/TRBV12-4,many,TGTGCCAGCAGTTTCCTGGCCTCTAGCACAGATACGCAGTATTTT,CASSFLASSTDTQYF
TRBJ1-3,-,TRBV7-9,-,TGTGCCAGCAGCGCTGGGACGGAGTGGCACACCATATATTTT,CASSAGTEWHTIYF
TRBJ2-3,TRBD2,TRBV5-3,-,TGTGCCAGCCCCGGGACTAGCGGGGGGGAGTCCGATACGCAGTATTTT,CASPGTSGGESDTQYF
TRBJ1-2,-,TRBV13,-,TGTGCCAGCAGCTTCATTAGAGGTAAACAGACTAACTATGGCTACACCTTC,CASSFIRGKQTNYGYTF
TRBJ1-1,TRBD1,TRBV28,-,TGTGCCAGCAGCCGCCGATCCGACAGGGCGTCGAACACTGAAGCTTTCTTT,CASSRRSDRASNTEAFF
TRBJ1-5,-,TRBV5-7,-,TGTGCCAGCAGCCCCCCACCCCCGGGCCCAGAGGGTGGTCAGCCCCAGCATTTT,CASSPPPPGPEGGQPQHF